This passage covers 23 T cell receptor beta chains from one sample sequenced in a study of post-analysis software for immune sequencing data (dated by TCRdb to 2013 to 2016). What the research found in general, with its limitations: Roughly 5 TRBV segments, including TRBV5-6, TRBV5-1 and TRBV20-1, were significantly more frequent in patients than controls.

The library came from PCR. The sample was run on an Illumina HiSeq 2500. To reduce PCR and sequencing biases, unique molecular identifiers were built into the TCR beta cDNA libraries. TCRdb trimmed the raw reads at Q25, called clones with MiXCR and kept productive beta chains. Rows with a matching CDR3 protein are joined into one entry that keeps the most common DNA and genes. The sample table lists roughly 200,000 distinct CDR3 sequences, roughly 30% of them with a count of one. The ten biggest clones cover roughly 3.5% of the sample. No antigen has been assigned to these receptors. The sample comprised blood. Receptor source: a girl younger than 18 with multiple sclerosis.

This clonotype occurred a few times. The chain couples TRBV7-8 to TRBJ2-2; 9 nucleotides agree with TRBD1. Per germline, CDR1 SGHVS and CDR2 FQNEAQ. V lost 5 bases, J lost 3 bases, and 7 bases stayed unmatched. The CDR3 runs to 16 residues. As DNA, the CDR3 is TGTGCCAGCAGCCCAACGGACAGGGGACACACCGGGGAGCTGTTTTTT. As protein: CASSPTDRGHTGELFF. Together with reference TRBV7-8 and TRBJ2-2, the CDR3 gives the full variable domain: GAGVSQSPRYKVAKRGQDVALRCDPISGHVSLFWYQQALGQGPEFLTYFQNEAQLDKSGLPSDRFFAERPEGSVSTLKIQRTQQEDSAVYLCASSPTDRGHTGELFFGEGSRLTVL.

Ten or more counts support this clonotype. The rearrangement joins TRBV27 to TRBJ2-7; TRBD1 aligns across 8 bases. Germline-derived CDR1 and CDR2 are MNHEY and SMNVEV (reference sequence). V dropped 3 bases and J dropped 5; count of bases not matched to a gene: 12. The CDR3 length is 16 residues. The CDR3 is CASSLYGAGGIDEQYF. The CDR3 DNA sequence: TGTGCCAGCAGTTTGTACGGGGCAGGGGGCATCGACGAGCAGTACTTC.

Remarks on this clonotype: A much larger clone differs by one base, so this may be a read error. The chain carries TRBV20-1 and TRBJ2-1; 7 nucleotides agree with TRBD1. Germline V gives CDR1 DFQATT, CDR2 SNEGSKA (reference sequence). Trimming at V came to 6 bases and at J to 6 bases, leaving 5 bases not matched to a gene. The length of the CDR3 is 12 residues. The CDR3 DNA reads TGCAGTGCCCCGGACAGGCGCAATGAGCAGTTCTTC. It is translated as CSAPDRRNEQFF.

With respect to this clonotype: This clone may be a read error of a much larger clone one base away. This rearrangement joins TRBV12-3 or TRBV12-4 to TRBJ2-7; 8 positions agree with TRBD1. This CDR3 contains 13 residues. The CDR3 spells CAGSFPGGWKQYF. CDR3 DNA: TGTGCCGGCAGTTTCCCAGGGGGCTGGAAGCAGTACTTC.

The CDR3 here is CASSSGTGGAYGYTF. CDR3 DNA: TGCGCCAGCAGCTCCGGGACAGGAGGCGCTTATGGCTACACCTTC. This chain links TRBV5-1 with TRBJ1-2; TRBD1 matches 8 bases. From germline, CDR1 is SGHRS and CDR2 YFSETQ. CDR3 length: 15 residues. J gave up 5 bases and V 3 bases, and 9 bases lay outside the gene matches.

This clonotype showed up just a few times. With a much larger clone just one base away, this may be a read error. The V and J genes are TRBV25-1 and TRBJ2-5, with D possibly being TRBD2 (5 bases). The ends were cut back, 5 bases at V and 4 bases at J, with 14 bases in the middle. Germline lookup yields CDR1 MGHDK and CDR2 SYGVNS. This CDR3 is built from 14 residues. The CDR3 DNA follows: TGTGCCAGCAGTCATCGGGGTGGAGGAGAGACCCAGTACTTC. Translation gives CASSHRGGGETQYF. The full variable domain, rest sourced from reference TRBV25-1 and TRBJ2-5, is EADIYQTPRYLVIGTGKKITLECSQTMGHDKMYWYQQDPGMELHLIHYSYGVNSTEKGDLSSESTVSRIRTEHFPLTLESARPSHTSQYLCASSHRGGGETQYFGPGTRLLVL.

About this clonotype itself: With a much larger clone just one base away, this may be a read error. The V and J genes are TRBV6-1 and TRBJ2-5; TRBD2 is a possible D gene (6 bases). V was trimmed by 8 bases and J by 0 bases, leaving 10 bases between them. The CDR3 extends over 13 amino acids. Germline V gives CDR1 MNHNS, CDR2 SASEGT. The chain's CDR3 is CASGWGDQETQYF. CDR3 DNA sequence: TGTGCCAGCGGCTGGGGGGACCAAGAGACCCAGTACTTC.

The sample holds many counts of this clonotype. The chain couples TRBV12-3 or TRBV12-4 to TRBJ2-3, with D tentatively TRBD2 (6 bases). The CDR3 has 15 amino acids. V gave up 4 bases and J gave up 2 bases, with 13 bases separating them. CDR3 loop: CASSSPGTATDTQYF. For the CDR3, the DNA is TGTGCCAGCAGTTCCCCCGGGACTGCCACAGATACGCAGTATTTT.

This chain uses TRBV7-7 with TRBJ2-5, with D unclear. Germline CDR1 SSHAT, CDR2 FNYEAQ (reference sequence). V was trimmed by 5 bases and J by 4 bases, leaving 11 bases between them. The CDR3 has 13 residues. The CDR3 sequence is CASSPGRVETQYF. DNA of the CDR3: TGTGCCAGCAGCCCCGGCCGGGTAGAGACCCAGTACTTC.

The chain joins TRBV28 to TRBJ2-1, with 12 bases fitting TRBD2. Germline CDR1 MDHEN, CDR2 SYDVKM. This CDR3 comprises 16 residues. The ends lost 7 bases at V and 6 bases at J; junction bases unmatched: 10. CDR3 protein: CASTKRLAGDLNEQFF. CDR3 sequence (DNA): TGTGCCAGCACCAAGAGACTAGCGGGAGATCTCAATGAGCAGTTCTTC.

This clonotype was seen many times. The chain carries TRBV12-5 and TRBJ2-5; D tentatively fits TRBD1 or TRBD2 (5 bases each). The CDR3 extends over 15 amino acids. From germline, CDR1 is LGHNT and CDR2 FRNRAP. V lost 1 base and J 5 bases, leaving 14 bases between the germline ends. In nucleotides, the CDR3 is TGTGCTAGTGGTTTGGCCGGGACCCGGTGGGAGACCCAGTACTTC. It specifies CASGLAGTRWETQYF.

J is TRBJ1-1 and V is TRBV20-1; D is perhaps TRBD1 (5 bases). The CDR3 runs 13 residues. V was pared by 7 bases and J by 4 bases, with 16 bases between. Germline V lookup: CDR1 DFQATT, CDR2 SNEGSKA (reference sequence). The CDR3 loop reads CSVEGWGGTEAFF. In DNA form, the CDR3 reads TGCAGTGTGGAGGGCTGGGGGGGCACTGAAGCTTTCTTT.

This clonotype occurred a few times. The CDR3: CASSLRRDEAFF. The CDR3 DNA sequence: TGTGCCAGCAGTTTACGGAGAGATGAAGCTTTCTTT. The V call is TRBV12-3 or TRBV12-4, the J call TRBJ1-1; D uncertain. This CDR3 is built from 12 residues. Between the trimmed V and J ends, which lost 2 bases and 7 bases, there was a span of 8 bases.

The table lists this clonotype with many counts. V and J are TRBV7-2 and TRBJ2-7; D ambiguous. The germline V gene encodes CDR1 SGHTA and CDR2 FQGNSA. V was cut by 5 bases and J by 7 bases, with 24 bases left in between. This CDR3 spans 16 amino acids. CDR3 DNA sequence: TGTGCCAGCAGCACACGACCTACGGGCGTGAACGGGGAGCAGTACTTC. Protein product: CASSTRPTGVNGEQYF.

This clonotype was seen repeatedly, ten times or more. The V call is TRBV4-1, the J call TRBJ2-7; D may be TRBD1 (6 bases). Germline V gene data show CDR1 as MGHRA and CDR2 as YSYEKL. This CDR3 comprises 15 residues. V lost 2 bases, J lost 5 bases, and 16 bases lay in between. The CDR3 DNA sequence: TGCGCCAGCAGCCAACGGGACACCTTAAACCACGAGCAGTACTTC. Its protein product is CASSQRDTLNHEQYF.

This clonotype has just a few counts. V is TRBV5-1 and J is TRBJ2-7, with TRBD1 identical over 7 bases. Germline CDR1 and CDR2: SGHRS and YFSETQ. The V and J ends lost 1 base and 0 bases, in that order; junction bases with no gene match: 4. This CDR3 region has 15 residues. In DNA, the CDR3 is TGCGCCAGCAGCTTGCAGACAGGGAGCTCCTACGAGCAGTACTTC. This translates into CASSLQTGSSYEQYF.

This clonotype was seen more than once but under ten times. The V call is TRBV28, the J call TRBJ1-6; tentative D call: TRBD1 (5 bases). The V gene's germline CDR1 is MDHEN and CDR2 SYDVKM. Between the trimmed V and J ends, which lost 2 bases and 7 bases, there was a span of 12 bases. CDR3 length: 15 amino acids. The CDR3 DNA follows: TGTGCCAGCAGTTTAGCAGGGACGGCAAATTCACCCCTCCACTTT. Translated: CASSLAGTANSPLHF.

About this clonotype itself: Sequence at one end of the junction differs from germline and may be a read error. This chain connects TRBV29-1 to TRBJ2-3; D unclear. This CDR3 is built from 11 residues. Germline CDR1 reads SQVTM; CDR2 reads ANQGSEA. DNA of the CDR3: TGCAGCGACGGTAGCACAGATACGCAGGATTTT. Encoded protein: CSDGSTDTQDF.

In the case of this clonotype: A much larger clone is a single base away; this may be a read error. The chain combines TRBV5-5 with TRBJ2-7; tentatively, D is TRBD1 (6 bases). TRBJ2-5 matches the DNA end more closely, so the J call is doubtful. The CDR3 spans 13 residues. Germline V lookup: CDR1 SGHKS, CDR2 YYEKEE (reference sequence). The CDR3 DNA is TGTGCCAGCAGCCAACAGGGACGGGGGACCCAGTACTTC. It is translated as CASSQQGRGTQYF.

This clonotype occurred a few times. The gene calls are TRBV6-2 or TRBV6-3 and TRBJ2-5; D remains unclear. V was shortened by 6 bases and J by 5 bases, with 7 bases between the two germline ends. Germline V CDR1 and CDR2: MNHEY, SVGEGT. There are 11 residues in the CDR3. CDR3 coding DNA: TGTGCCAGCAGACAGTCGGAGACCCAGTACTTC. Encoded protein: CASRQSETQYF.

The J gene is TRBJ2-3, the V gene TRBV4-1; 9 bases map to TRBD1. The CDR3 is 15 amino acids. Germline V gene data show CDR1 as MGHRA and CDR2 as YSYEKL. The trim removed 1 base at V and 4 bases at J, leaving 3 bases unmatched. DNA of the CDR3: TGCGCCAGCAGCCAAGGGGGACAGGGATCAGATACGCAGTATTTT. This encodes CASSQGGQGSDTQYF.

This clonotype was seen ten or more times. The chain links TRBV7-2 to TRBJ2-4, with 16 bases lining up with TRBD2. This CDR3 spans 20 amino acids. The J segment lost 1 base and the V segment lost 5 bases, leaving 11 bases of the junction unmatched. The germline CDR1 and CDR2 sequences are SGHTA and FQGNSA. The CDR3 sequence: CASSPRVGTSGRGAKNIQYF. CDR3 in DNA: TGTGCCAGCAGCCCCCGAGTAGGGACTAGCGGGAGGGGTGCCAAAAACATTCAGTACTTC. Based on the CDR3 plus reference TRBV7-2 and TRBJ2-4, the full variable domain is GAGVSQSPSNKVTEKGKDVELRCDPISGHTALYWYRQSLGQGLEFLIYFQGNSAPDKSGLPSDRFSAERTGGSVSTLTIQRTQQEDSAVYLCASSPRVGTSGRGAKNIQYFGAGTRLSVL.

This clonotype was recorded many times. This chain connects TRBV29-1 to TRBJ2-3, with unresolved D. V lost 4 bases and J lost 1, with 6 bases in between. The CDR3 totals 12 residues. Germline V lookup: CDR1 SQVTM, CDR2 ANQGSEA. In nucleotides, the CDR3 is TGCAGCGTTGTTCCAGGCACAGATACGCAGTATTTT. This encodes CSVVPGTDTQYF.